The 10 T cell receptor beta chains reported below all come from one sample, sequenced in a study of blood T cell repertoires in COVID-19. Generated by immunoSEQ multiplex PCR, the TCRdb table keeps only in-frame clones and is missing some. The data contain some 150,000 clones, approximately 91% of them singletons. Sequencing was done on a sample of peripheral blood. Receptors were obtained from a woman in her 70s with acute or convalescent COVID-19.

V is TRBV3-1 (or the pseudogene TRBV3-2) and J is TRBJ2-3; D is possibly TRBD1 (5 bases). The V gene's germline CDR1 is LGHDT and CDR2 YNNKEL (reference sequence). CDR3 length: 16 residues. The germline V and J ends were trimmed by 2 bases and 1 base, with 13 bases remaining between them. The CDR3, as DNA: TGTGCCAGCAGCCAACTACAGGTGTGGGGCACAGATACGCAGTATTTT. The encoded protein is CASSQLQVWGTDTQYF.

The chain combines TRBV5-1 with TRBJ1-2; 12 positions agree with TRBD1. This CDR3 spans 15 amino acids. The germline V gene encodes CDR1 SGHRS and CDR2 YFSETQ. V was clipped by 5 bases and J by 2 bases; unmatched bases: 4. CDR3 amino acids: CASRGQGAINYGYTF. The CDR3 nucleotides are TGCGCCAGCAGGGGACAGGGGGCGATCAACTATGGCTACACCTTC.

The V and J genes are TRBV29-1 and TRBJ2-7; TRBD2 matches at 11 bases. In germline, CDR1 is SQVTM, CDR2 ANQGSEA. V was pared by 2 bases and J by 0 bases, with 9 bases of the junction left unmatched. This CDR3 is 17 amino acids long. The DNA for the CDR3 is TGCAGCGTTGAACCTAGCGGGGGGCCCCTTAGCTCCTACGAGCAGTACGTC. It is translated as CSVEPSGGPLSSYEQYV.

The chain couples TRBV7-2 to TRBJ1-2; 9 nucleotides agree with TRBD1. The CDR3 is 15 residues long. The germline CDR1 and CDR2 sequences are SGHTA and FQGNSA. V lost 4 bases and J lost 4; bases outside the gene matches: 7. The CDR3 DNA sequence: TGTGCCAGCAGCTCCGCGGGACAGGGTTCCTATGGCTACACCTTC. It encodes CASSSAGQGSYGYTF.

J is TRBJ1-2 and V is TRBV24-1; unclear D gene. Trimming left V 0 bases short and J 2 bases short, with 6 bases between. This CDR3 comprises 14 residues. CDR1 and CDR2 (germline): KGHDR, SFDVKD. The CDR3 spells CATSDLGRNYGYTF. Written as DNA, the CDR3 is TGTGCCACCAGTGATTTGGGCAGAAACTATGGCTACACCTTC.

J is TRBJ2-4 and V is TRBV19; 7 nucleotides line up with TRBD1. V gave up 4 bases and J gave up 2 bases; unmatched junction bases: 2. The CDR3 is 14 amino acids. Per germline, CDR1 LNHDA and CDR2 SQIVND (reference sequence). CDR3 in amino acids: CASSKGQSKNIQYF. The DNA for the CDR3 is TGTGCCAGTAGTAAGGGACAGTCCAAAAACATTCAGTACTTC.

This rearrangement joins TRBV11-3 to TRBJ2-3; 7 bases are a match to TRBD2. Germline CDR1 and CDR2: SGHNT and YENEEA. Unmatched junction bases numbered 16, after V lost 5 bases and J lost 5 bases. CDR3 length: 17 amino acids. The CDR3 protein is CASSVQSGARREDTQYF. The CDR3 DNA follows: TGTGCCAGCAGCGTACAAAGCGGGGCCCGCCGGGAAGATACGCAGTATTTT.

This sequence joins TRBV6-1 and TRBJ2-7; tentative D call: TRBD2 (6 bases). Trimming stripped 3 bases from V and 3 bases from J, with 12 bases between. CDR1 is MNHNS, CDR2 SASEGT, per germline. The CDR3 extends over 14 amino acids. The CDR3 sequence is CASSDAGTHYEQYF. The CDR3 coding sequence is TGTGCCAGCAGTGACGCCGGGACTCACTACGAGCAGTACTTC.

This clone was detected only a few times. V and J are TRBV12-3 or TRBV12-4 and TRBJ1-2; D gene ambiguous. V was pared by 6 bases and J by 6 bases, with 14 bases between. The CDR3 runs 13 residues. As DNA, the CDR3 is TGTGCCAGCAGCTCCGCGGGGTTGAATGGCTACACCTTC. Amino acids: CASSSAGLNGYTF.

This clone was seen more than once but under ten times. The chain uses TRBV18 and TRBJ1-6, with 7 bases lining up with TRBD1. The ends lost 0 bases at V and 7 bases at J; junction bases unmatched: 6. Germline CDR1 reads KGHSH; CDR2 reads LQKENI. The length of the CDR3 is 16 residues. This chain's CDR3 is CASSPPPAGGNSPLHF. The CDR3 nucleotides read TGTGCCAGCTCACCACCCCCCGCAGGGGGGAATTCACCCCTCCACTTT. Together with reference TRBV18 and TRBJ1-6, the CDR3 gives the full variable domain: NAGVMQNPRHLVRRRGQEARLRCSPMKGHSHVYWYRQLPEEGLKFMVYLQKENIIDESGMPKERFSAEFPKEGPSILRIQQVVRGDSAAYFCASSPPPAGGNSPLHFGNGTRLTVT.